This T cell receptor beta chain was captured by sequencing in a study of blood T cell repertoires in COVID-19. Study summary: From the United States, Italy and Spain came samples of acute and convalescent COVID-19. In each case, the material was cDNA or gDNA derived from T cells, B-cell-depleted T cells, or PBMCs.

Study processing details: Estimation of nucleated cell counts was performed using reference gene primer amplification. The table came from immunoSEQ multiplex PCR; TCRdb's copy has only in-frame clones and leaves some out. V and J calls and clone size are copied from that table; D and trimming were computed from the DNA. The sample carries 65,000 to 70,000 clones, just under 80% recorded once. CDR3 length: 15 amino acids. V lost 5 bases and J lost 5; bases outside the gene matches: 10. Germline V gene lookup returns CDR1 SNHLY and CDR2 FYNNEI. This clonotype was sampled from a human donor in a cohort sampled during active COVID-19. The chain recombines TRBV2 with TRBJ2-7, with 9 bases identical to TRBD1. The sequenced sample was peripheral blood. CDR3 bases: TGTGCCAGCAGTCCTATCCCGGGACAGGGTAACGAGCAGTACTTC. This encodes CASSPIPGQGNEQYF.